This entry describes one T cell receptor (beta chain). Its antigen is unknown. Trimming removed 1 base from V and 12 bases from J, with 11 bases in between. The CDR3 runs 12 residues. Germline loops: CDR1 SGHNT, CDR2 YENEEA. Profiling relied on immunoSEQ multiplex PCR, and the TCRdb table lists in-frame clones only, not all of them. Of about 59,000 clones in the sample, approximately 89% were seen once. These data belong to a study of T cells in localized non-small cell lung cancer. General study results and limits: A median of about 60 of the top 100 tumor clones appeared in adjacent lung, which was paired and uninvolved. Uninvolved adjacent lung had the highest recorded T cell clonality, with tumor below it. Greater blood T cell density accompanied longer overall survival.

The chain uses TRBV11-3 and TRBJ2-3; weak D call: TRBD2 (5 bases). This TCR derives from a man aged 40 to 70 with stage I lung adenocarcinoma. The specimen was peripheral blood, collected before any cancer treatment. Written as DNA, the CDR3 is TGTGCCAGCAGCTTAGGAGGAACGGGACAGTATTTT. This gives the protein CASSLGGTGQYF. Based on the CDR3 plus reference TRBV11-3 and TRBJ2-3, the full variable domain is EAGVVQSPRYKIIEKKQPVAFWCNPISGHNTLYWYLQNLGQGPELLIRYENEEAVDDSQLPKDRFSAERLKGVDSTLKIQPAELGDSAVYLCASSLGGTGQYFGPGTRLTVL.